This entry lists 3 T cell receptor beta chains sequenced from one sample in a study of shared clonotypes between healthy human individuals. Sequencing used immunoSEQ multiplex PCR; TCRdb keeps in-frame clones, though not all of them. Found here are 2 million to 3 million clones, just over 90% of them singletons; the top ten hold around 0.14%. The sample was naive CD4+ T cells sorted from blood. Subset defined: CD45RA+ positively selected. The source of these receptors is a man between 18 and 35 years old in good health.

This chain links TRBV21-1 with TRBJ2-7; TRBD1, the table's D call, was not compared with the DNA. TRBV21-1 is marked as a pseudogene. The CDR3 totals 16 residues. CDR3 region: CASSKSSLGVRYEQYF. In DNA form, the CDR3 reads TGTGCCAGCAGCAAAAGTAGTTTAGGGGTAAGATACGAGCAGTACTTC.

J is TRBJ1-1 and V is TRBV12-5; D is unresolved. This CDR3 has 17 amino acids. CDR1 is LGHNT and CDR2 is FRNRAP in the germline V gene. The V end was cut by 0 bases, the J end by 4 bases, with 18 bases between. The CDR3 coding sequence is TGTGCTAGTGGTTTGGTACGAGTGGGCCTAACTGGCACTGAAGCTTTCTTT. Protein sequence: CASGLVRVGLTGTEAFF.

This clone turned up a few times. V gene TRBV7-9 combines with J gene TRBJ1-6; the D is unclear. Trimming took 2 bases from V and 7 from J, leaving 15 bases between them. Germline assignment: CDR1 SEHNR and CDR2 FQNEAQ (reference sequence). This CDR3 is 16 amino acids long. The CDR3 loop reads CASSLISGTQNSPLHF. CDR3 DNA sequence: TGTGCCAGCAGCTTAATTTCGGGTACCCAGAATTCACCCCTCCACTTT.